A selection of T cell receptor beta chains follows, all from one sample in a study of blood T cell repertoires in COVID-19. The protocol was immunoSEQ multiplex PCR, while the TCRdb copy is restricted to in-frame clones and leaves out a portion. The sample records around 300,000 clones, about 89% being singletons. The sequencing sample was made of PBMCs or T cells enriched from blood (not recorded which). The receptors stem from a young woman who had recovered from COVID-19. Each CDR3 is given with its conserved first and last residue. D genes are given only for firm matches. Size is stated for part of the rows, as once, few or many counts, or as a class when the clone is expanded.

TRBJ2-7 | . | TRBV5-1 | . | CASSLQGSTLYEQYF | TGCGCCAGCAGCTTACAGGGTTCAACCCTCTACGAGCAGTACTTC
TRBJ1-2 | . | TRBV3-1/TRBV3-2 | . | CASSLMTVGNYGYTF | TGTGCCAGCAGCCTCATGACAGTCGGAAACTATGGCTACACCTTC
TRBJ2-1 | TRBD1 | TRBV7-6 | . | CASSLGTGENNEQFF | TGTGCCAGCAGCTTGGGGACAGGGGAAAACAATGAGCAGTTCTTC
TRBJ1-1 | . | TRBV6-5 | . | CASSYSAGETEAFF | TGTGCCAGCAGTTACTCGGCAGGGGAGACTGAAGCTTTCTTT
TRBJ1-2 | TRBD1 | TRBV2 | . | CASSDFPQGTGYTF | TGTGCCAGCAGTGACTTCCCACAGGGGACTGGCTACACCTTC
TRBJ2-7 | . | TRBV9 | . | CASSVEGVGEQYF | TGTGCCAGCAGCGTAGAGGGGGTAGGCGAGCAGTACTTC
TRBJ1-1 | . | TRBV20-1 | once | CSAPFNTEAFF | TGCAGTGCTCCCTTTAATACTGAAGCTTTCTTT
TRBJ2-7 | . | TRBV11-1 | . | CASSLDINEQYF | TGTGCCAGCAGCCTTGACATCAACGAGCAGTACTTC
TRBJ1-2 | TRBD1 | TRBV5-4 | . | CASSPRTGGNYGYTF | TGTGCCAGCAGCCCAAGGACAGGGGGAAACTATGGCTACACCTTC
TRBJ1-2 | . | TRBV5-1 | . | CASSWGQGANYGYTF | TGCGCCAGCAGCTGGGGGCAGGGCGCTAACTATGGCTACACCTTC
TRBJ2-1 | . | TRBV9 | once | CASSVDGGARHEQFF | TGTGCCAGCAGCGTAGACGGTGGAGCTCGCCATGAGCAGTTCTTC
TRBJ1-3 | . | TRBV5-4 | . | CASSPDPGAGNTIYF | TGTGCCAGCAGTCCCGATCCGGGAGCTGGAAACACCATATATTTT
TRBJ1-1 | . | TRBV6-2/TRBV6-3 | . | CASSSPRGVRDTEAFF | TGTGCCAGCAGCTCTCCGCGGGGGGTTAGGGACACTGAAGCTTTCTTT
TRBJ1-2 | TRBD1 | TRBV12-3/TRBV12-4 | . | CASSFTGTDGYTF | TGTGCCAGCAGTTTTACCGGGACAGATGGCTACACCTTC
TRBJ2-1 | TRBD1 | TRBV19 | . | CASSGRRTGSGVKQFF | TGTGCCAGTAGCGGGCGGAGGACAGGGAGTGGGGTAAAGCAGTTCTTC
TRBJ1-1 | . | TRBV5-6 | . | CASSALIRDTEAFF | TGTGCCAGCAGCGCTTTAATCCGGGACACTGAAGCTTTCTTT
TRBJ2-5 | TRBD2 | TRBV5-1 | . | CASSLLAGGVQETQYF | TGCGCCAGCAGCCTTTTAGCGGGGGGGGTCCAAGAGACCCAGTACTTC
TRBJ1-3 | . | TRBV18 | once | CASSPGGDRPGNTIYF | TGTGCCAGCTCACCTGGGGGGGATCGTCCTGGAAACACCATATATTTT
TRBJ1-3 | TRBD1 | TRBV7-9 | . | CASSFLPGQGRTGNTIYF | TGTGCCAGCAGCTTCCTGCCGGGACAGGGGAGAACCGGAAACACCATATATTTT
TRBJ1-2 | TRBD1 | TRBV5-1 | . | CASSLQGDYGYTF | TGCGCCAGCAGCTTGCAGGGGGACTATGGCTACACCTTC
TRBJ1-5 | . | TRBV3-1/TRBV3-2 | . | CASSQALGDQPQHF | TGTGCCAGCAGCCAAGCGTTAGGAGATCAGCCCCAGCATTTT
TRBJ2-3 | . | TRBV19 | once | CASSIDTGDTQYF | TGTGCCAGTAGTATAGATACGGGAGATACGCAGTATTTT
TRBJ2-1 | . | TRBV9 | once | CASSVGLASGEQFF | TGTGCCAGCAGCGTAGGGCTAGCTTCAGGTGAGCAGTTCTTC
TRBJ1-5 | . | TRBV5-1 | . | CASDRSNQPQHF | TGCGCCAGCGATCGGAGCAATCAGCCCCAGCATTTT
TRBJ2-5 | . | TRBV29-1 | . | CSAHWRETQYF | TGCAGCGCTCACTGGAGGGAGACCCAGTACTTC
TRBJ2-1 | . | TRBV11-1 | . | CASSPGGRGINEQFF | TGTGCCAGCAGCCCGGGGGGCCGTGGAATCAATGAGCAGTTCTTC
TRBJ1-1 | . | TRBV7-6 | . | CASSLTPGSRDENTEAFF | TGTGCCAGCAGCTTAACCCCTGGGAGCAGAGATGAAAACACTGAAGCTTTCTTT
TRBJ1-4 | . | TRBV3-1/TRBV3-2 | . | CASSQNLQVGMEKLFF | TGTGCCAGCAGCCAGAACTTACAGGTGGGGATGGAAAAACTGTTTTTT